Ten or more counts support the clone carrying this T cell receptor (beta chain). This sample was taken from a study of T cells in Graves' hyperthyroidism and ophthalmopathy. Germline V gives CDR1 MDHEN, CDR2 SYDVKM. This CDR3 spans 13 amino acids. V lost 7 bases, J lost 0 bases, and 10 bases lay in between. Amplified regions were TCR beta CDR3 sequences from RNA transcripts. The HTBI primer set drove a first-round RT-PCR of the TCR CDR3. TCRdb redid the calling of the multiplex PCR reads with MiXCR, one entry per CDR3 protein. The sample has a few hundred thousand distinct CDR3 sequences; 15% to 18% are singletons.

Sequencing used blood. The rearrangement joins TRBV28 to TRBJ2-7, with no clear D. This clonotype was sampled from a woman under 30 with Graves' hyperthyroidism that later progressed to Graves' ophthalmopathy. The CDR3 DNA reads as TGTGCCAGCACCGGACGACCCTCCTACGAGCAGTACTTC. Amino acid sequence: CASTGRPSYEQYF.